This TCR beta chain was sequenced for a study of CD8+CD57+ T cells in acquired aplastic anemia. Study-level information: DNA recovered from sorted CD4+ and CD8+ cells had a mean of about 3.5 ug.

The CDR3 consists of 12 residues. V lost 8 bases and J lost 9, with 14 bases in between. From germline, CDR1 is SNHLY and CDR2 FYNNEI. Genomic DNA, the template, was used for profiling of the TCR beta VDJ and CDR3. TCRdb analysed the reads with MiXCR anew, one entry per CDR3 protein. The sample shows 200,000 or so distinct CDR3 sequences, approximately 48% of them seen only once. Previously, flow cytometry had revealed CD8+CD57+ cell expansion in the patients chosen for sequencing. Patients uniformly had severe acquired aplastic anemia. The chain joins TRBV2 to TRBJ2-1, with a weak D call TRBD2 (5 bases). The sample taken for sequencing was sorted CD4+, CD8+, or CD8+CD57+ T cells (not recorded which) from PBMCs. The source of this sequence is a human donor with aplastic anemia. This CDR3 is CASPLRAGEQFF. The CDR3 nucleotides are TGTGCCAGCCCTCTGAGGGCGGGTGAGCAGTTCTTC.